Presented here are 23 T cell receptor beta chains from one specimen sequenced in a study of blood T cell repertoires in COVID-19. Generated by immunoSEQ multiplex PCR, the TCRdb table keeps only in-frame clones and is missing some. Of some 220,000 clones listed, 70% to 90% are singletons. Material for sequencing was peripheral blood. All receptors come from a human donor in a cohort sampled during active COVID-19.

This clone was found a few times. The J gene is TRBJ1-1, the V gene TRBV6-5; tentatively, D is TRBD1 (5 bases). V dropped 2 bases and J dropped 4 bases, with 8 bases sitting between them. There are 13 residues in the CDR3. Germline CDR1 reads MNHEY; CDR2 reads SVGAGI. The CDR3 loop is CASSYADSTEAFF. CDR3 DNA sequence: TGTGCCAGCAGTTACGCTGACAGCACTGAAGCTTTCTTT.

V usage is TRBV2 and J usage is TRBJ1-2; D is possibly TRBD1 (6 bases). Trimming took off 7 bases at V and 4 bases at J, with 19 bases between the two ends. The germline gives CDR1 SNHLY, CDR2 FYNNEI. The CDR3 has 15 residues. CDR3 in amino acids: CASIPERGGVYGYTF. CDR3 nucleotides: TGTGCCAGCATCCCAGAGAGGGGGGGAGTCTATGGCTACACCTTC.

The V and J genes are TRBV20-1 and TRBJ2-1; TRBD2 aligns across 7 bases. The germline gives CDR1 DFQATT, CDR2 SNEGSKA (reference sequence). The CDR3 sequence is 11 residues long. V trimming: 3 bases; J trimming: 8 bases; junction bases outside the gene matches: 1. CDR3 region: CSASREDEQFF. As DNA, the CDR3 is TGCAGTGCTAGCCGGGAGGATGAGCAGTTCTTC.

About this clone itself: A read error may produce the germline difference seen at one junction end. The chain recombines TRBV3-1 (or the pseudogene TRBV3-2) with TRBJ1-3; tentatively, D is TRBD1 (5 bases). Germline V gene data show CDR1 as LGHDT and CDR2 as YNNKEL (reference sequence). This CDR3 has 12 amino acids. The DNA of the CDR3 is TGTGCCAGCAGCCAAGACGGGGGGAGGAGAGATTTT. This encodes CASSQDGGRRDF.

This chain connects TRBV6-6 to TRBJ2-7, with unresolved D. The V gene's germline CDR1 is MNHNY and CDR2 SVGAGI (reference sequence). V was clipped by 4 bases and J by 2 bases, with 9 bases between them. The length of the CDR3 is 13 residues. CDR3 in amino acids: CASSSRGAYEQYF. DNA of the CDR3: TGTGCCAGCAGTTCGAGAGGCGCCTACGAGCAGTACTTC.

This clone has only a few counts. The chain couples TRBV20-1 to TRBJ1-5; D is unclear. This CDR3 has 11 residues. Germline CDR1 DFQATT, CDR2 SNEGSKA (reference sequence). Trimming removed 6 bases from V and 11 bases from J, with 14 bases in between. The CDR3 coding sequence is TGCAGTGCCTTTTTTGTAACAGCCCAGCATTTT. Translated: CSAFFVTAQHF.

This clone was recorded a few times. The chain combines TRBV7-3 with TRBJ2-7, with 9 bases matching TRBD2. Trimming took 5 bases from V and 4 from J; bases not matched to a gene: 3. Germline values: CDR1 SGHTA, CDR2 FQGTGA. The CDR3 length is 13 residues. The DNA of the CDR3 is TGTGCCAGCAGCGAGACTAGCGGATACGAGCAGTACTTC. Residues: CASSETSGYEQYF.

The chain couples TRBV4-1 to TRBJ2-7, with a tentative D call TRBD2 (6 bases). The CDR3 is 17 residues long. The V end lost 7 bases, the J end lost 2 bases, and 24 bases lay between the germline ends. CDR1 is MGHRA and CDR2 is YSYEKL in the germline V gene. The CDR3 sequence is CASTPGGAGGEPYEQYF. The CDR3 DNA is TGCGCCAGCACCCCCGGGGGAGCCGGCGGGGAACCCTACGAGCAGTACTTC.

The CDR3 DNA follows: TGTGCCAGCAGTTACTCCCAGGGTAGGGCCAAAGAGACCCAGTACTTC. Its translation is CASSYSQGRAKETQYF. This sequence joins TRBV6-5 and TRBJ2-5; a possible D gene is TRBD1 (5 bases). Per the germline V gene, CDR1 is MNHEY and CDR2 is SVGAGI. This CDR3 region has 16 residues. Trimming pared 0 bases from V and 3 bases from J, leaving 14 bases between.

This clone was counted ten times or more. The chain recombines TRBV4-1 with TRBJ1-1; 9 bases fit TRBD1. The CDR3 is 15 residues long. Trimming cost V 4 bases and J 5 bases; bases outside gene matches: 8. CDR1 and CDR2 (germline): MGHRA, YSYEKL. The CDR3 nucleotides read TGCGCCAGCAGCCTAATGGGACAGGGTGTGACTGAAGCTTTCTTT. Protein sequence: CASSLMGQGVTEAFF.

This chain connects TRBV5-8 to TRBJ1-4; D is unresolved. The CDR3 extends over 15 amino acids. V lost 2 bases to trimming and J lost 11 bases, with 19 bases between them. The germline CDR1 and CDR2 sequences are SGHTS and YDEGEE. The chain's CDR3 is CASSLYGSLGRKLFF. CDR3 in DNA: TGTGCCAGCAGCTTATATGGGTCCCTAGGGAGGAAACTGTTTTTT. Drawing the rest from reference TRBV5-8 and TRBJ1-4, the complete variable domain is EAGVTQSPTHLIKTRGQQATLRCSPISGHTSVYWYQQALGLGLQFLLWYDEGEERNRGNFPPRFSGRQFPNYSSELNVNALELEDSALYLCASSLYGSLGRKLFFGSGTQLSVL.

CDR3 nucleotides: TGTGCCAGCAGTTTCGGTCTCTCCCGGGACAATGAGCAGTTCTTC. Encoded protein: CASSFGLSRDNEQFF. This chain connects TRBV27 to TRBJ2-1; no clear D. The CDR3 is made up of 15 amino acids. The V gene's germline CDR1 is MNHEY and CDR2 SMNVEV (reference sequence). Trimming cost V 3 bases and J 5 bases, with 14 bases left between them.

The chain is built from TRBV2 and TRBJ2-3, with D perhaps matching TRBD2 (5 bases). Germline V gene data show CDR1 as SNHLY and CDR2 as FYNNEI. CDR3 size: 17 residues. Trimming pared 4 bases from V and 0 bases from J, leaving 17 bases between. CDR3 region: CASSGRLRALSTDTQYF. CDR3 in DNA: TGTGCCAGCAGTGGCCGTCTGAGGGCCCTTAGCACAGATACGCAGTATTTT. The variable domain in full, completed from reference TRBV2 and TRBJ2-3, reads EPEVTQTPSHQVTQMGQEVILRCVPISNHLYFYWYRQILGQKVEFLVSFYNNEISEKSEIFDDQFSVERPDGSNFTLKIRSTKLEDSAMYFCASSGRLRALSTDTQYFGPGTRLTVL.

The chain joins TRBV6-2 or TRBV6-3 to TRBJ1-2; 10 nucleotides line up with TRBD1. Germline V gene sequence: CDR1 MNHEY, CDR2 SVGEGT. With V trimmed by 4 bases and J by 3 bases, 8 bases remained unmatched. This CDR3 is 16 amino acids long. The CDR3 DNA sequence: TGTGCCAGCAGTTTTCCGCGGGACAGGGGTTACTATGGCTACACCTTC. Translating gives CASSFPRDRGYYGYTF.

The chain carries TRBV28 and TRBJ2-7; weak D call: TRBD2 (5 bases). The CDR3 spans 16 residues. The V and J ends lost 4 bases and 5 bases respectively, with 21 bases between them. CDR1 and CDR2 (germline): MDHEN, SYDVKM. The CDR3 DNA follows: TGTGCCAGCAGTTCCCCCCAGCAACACGGTAGCGACGAGCAGTACTTC. As protein: CASSSPQQHGSDEQYF. Together with reference TRBV28 and TRBJ2-7, the CDR3 gives the full variable domain: DVKVTQSSRYLVKRTGEKVFLECVQDMDHENMFWYRQDPGLGLRLIYFSYDVKMKEKGDIPEGYSVSREKKERFSLILESASTNQTSMYLCASSSPQQHGSDEQYFGPGTRLTVT.

The chain employs TRBV19 and TRBJ2-3; 12 bases line up with TRBD2. This CDR3 contains 17 residues. The germline V gene encodes CDR1 LNHDA and CDR2 SQIVND (reference sequence). V lost 6 bases, J lost 4 bases, and 11 bases stayed unmatched. The CDR3 spells CASRPLAGGTFPDTQYF. CDR3 coding DNA: TGTGCCAGTAGGCCTCTAGCGGGGGGGACCTTCCCAGATACGCAGTATTTT.

This clone has only a few counts. The chain has TRBV3-1 (or the pseudogene TRBV3-2) and TRBJ1-1; tentative D call: TRBD1 (5 bases). Germline loops: CDR1 LGHDT, CDR2 YNNKEL (reference sequence). The CDR3 covers 12 residues. V lost 1 base and J lost 12, with 12 bases in between. The CDR3 spells CASSQGAGMSFF. The CDR3 coding sequence is TGTGCCAGCAGCCAAGGAGCAGGGATGTCTTTCTTT.

The chain joins TRBV5-5 to TRBJ2-5; possibly TRBD2 for D (5 bases). This CDR3 spans 15 amino acids. Germline CDR1 is SGHKS and CDR2 is YYEKEE (reference sequence). V gave up 0 bases and J gave up 4 bases, with 13 bases separating them. As DNA, the CDR3 is TGTGCCAGCAGCTTGGGTGGCAAGGCGGGAGAGACCCAGTACTTC. This gives the protein CASSLGGKAGETQYF. Full variable domain (outside the CDR3, taken from reference TRBV5-5 and TRBJ2-5): DAGVTQSPTHLIKTRGQQVTLRCSPISGHKSVSWYQQVLGQGPQFIFQYYEKEERGRGNFPDRFSARQFPNYSSELNVNALLLGDSALYLCASSLGGKAGETQYFGPGTRLLVL.

This clone was observed many times. J is TRBJ1-5 and V is TRBV12-2; TRBD1, the table's D call, was not compared with the DNA. TRBV12-2 is a pseudogene segment. The CDR3 extends over 12 amino acids. The CDR3 nucleotides read TGTGCAAGTCGCTTAGTCATCCAGCCCCAGCATTTT. Translated: CASRLVIQPQHF.

J is TRBJ2-7 and V is TRBV28; 9 bases map to TRBD2. Germline trimming cut 7 bases from V and 6 bases from J; bases unmatched to any gene: 7. CDR3 length: 13 amino acids. Germline V gives CDR1 MDHEN, CDR2 SYDVKM. The DNA for the CDR3 is TGTGCCAGCAAATTAGCGGGGGCCTTCGAGCAGTACTTC. Translation: CASKLAGAFEQYF.

The chain has TRBV28 and TRBJ2-5; 8 nucleotides agree with TRBD2. CDR3 length: 14 residues. Germline assignment: CDR1 MDHEN and CDR2 SYDVKM. V was pared by 3 bases and J by 6 bases, with 6 bases of the junction left unmatched. CDR3: CASSFLRGVKTQYF. The CDR3 DNA follows: TGTGCCAGCAGTTTCTTGCGGGGGGTCAAGACCCAGTACTTC.

This rearrangement joins TRBV27 to TRBJ1-2; 7 bases match TRBD1. After removal of 5 bases from V and 4 bases from J, the junction contained 7 bases not matched to a gene. Germline CDR1 and CDR2: MNHEY and SMNVEV (reference sequence). The CDR3 sequence is 14 residues long. The DNA for the CDR3 is TGTGCCAGCAGTACTAACAGGGGCGTCTATGGCTACACCTTC. Translating gives CASSTNRGVYGYTF.

This clone came up a few times. The chain combines TRBV28 with TRBJ2-7; 9 bases are shared with TRBD1. Germline loops: CDR1 MDHEN, CDR2 SYDVKM. With V trimmed by 6 bases and J by 6 bases, 12 bases remained unmatched. The CDR3 loop spans 15 amino acids. The DNA for the CDR3 is TGTGCCAGCAGCTCATCCGGGACAGGGCTCACCGAGCAGTACTTC. Its protein product is CASSSSGTGLTEQYF.